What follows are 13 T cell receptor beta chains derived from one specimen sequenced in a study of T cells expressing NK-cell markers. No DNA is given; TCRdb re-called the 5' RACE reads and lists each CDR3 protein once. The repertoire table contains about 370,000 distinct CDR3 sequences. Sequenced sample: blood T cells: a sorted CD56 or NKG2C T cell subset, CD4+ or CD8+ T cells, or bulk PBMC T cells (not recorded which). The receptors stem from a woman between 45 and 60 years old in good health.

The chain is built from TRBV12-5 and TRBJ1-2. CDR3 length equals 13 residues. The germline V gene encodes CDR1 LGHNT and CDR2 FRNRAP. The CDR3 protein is CASGFASNYGYTF. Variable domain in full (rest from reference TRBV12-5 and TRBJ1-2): DARVTQTPRHKVTEMGQEVTMRCQPILGHNTVFWYRQTMMQGLELLAYFRNRAPLDDSGMPKDRFSAEMPDATLATLKIQPSEPRDSAVYFCASGFASNYGYTFGSGTRLTVV.

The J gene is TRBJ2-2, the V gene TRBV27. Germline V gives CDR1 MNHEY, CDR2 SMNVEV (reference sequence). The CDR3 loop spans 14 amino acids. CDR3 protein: CASSPTGVPGELFF.

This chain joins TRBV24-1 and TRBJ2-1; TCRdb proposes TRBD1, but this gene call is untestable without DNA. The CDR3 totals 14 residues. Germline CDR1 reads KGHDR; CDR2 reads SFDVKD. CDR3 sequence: CATSDPDRYNEQFF.

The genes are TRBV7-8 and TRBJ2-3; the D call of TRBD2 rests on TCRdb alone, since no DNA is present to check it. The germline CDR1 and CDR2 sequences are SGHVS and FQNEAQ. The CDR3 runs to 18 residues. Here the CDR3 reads CASRTGLAGAWRADTQYF.

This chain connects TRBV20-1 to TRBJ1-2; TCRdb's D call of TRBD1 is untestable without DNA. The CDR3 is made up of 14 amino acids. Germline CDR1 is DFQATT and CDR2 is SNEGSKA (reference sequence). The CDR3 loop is CSAHEGQGGYGYTF.

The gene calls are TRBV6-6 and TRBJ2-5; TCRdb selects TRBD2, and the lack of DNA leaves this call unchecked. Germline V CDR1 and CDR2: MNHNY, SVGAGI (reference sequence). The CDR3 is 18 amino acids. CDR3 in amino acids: CATQSIGTLAGVGETQYF.

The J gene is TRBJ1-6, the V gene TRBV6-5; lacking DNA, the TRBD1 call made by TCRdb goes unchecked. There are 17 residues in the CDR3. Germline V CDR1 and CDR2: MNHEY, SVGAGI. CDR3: CASSFIRDILSNSPLHF.

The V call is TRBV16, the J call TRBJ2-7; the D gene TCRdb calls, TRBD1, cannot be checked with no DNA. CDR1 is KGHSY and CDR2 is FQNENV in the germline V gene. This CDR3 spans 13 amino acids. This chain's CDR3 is CASSQRGDYEQYF.

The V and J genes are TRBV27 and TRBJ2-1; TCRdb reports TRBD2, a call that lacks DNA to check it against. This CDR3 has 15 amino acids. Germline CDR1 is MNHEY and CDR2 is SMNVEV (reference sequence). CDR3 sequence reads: CASSNQGPYNGEQFF.

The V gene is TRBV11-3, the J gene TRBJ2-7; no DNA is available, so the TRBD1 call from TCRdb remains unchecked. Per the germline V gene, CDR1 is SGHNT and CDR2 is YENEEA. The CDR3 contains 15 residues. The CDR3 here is CASSLGGGKGYEQYF.

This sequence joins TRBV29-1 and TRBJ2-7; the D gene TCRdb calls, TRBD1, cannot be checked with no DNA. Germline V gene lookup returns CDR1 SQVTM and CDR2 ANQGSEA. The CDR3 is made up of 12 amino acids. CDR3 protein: CSVVSGAGEQYF.

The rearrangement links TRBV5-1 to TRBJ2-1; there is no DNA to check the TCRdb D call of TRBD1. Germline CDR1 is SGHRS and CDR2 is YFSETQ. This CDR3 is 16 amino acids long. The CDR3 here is CASSPPRDRGNNEQFF.

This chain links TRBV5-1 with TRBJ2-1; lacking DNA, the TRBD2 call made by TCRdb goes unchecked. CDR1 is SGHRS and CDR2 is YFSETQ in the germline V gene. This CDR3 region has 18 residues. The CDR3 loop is CASSPRASGSSSYNEQFF.